Below are 19 T cell receptor beta chains sequenced from a single sample in a study of T cell responses to AZD1222 COVID-19 vaccine. Assay used: immunoSEQ multiplex PCR; TCRdb lists only in-frame clones, some missing. The sample holds tens of thousands of clones; around 87% are singletons and the top ten take roughly 8.1%. Sample: peripheral blood, taken on day 0 of AZD1222 vaccination. Every receptor here comes from an adult in good health.

V usage is TRBV18 and J usage is TRBJ2-7, with 7 bases identical to TRBD1. Losses at the gene ends were 5 bases for V and 2 bases for J; bases not matched to a gene: 6. CDR1 is KGHSH, CDR2 LQKENI, per germline. The length of the CDR3 is 14 residues. In DNA, the CDR3 is TGTGCCAGCTCAACGGGACAGAGACCCTACGAGCAGTACTTC. Its protein product is CASSTGQRPYEQYF.

The genes are TRBV3-1 (or the pseudogene TRBV3-2) and TRBJ2-1; D possibly uses TRBD1 or TRBD2 (6 bases each). With 3 bases removed from V and 3 bases from J, the gap between germline ends came to 18 bases. Germline V gene data show CDR1 as LGHDT and CDR2 as YNNKEL (reference sequence). The CDR3 runs 17 residues. The CDR3 sequence is CASSQGWGAESYNEQFF. In DNA, the CDR3 is TGTGCCAGCAGCCAGGGGTGGGGGGCGGAGAGCTACAATGAGCAGTTCTTC.

The chain links TRBV9 to TRBJ2-2, with 11 bases identical to TRBD1. The V gene's germline CDR1 is SGDLS and CDR2 YYNGEE. V dropped 0 bases and J dropped 4; count of bases not matched to a gene: 2. This CDR3 has 16 residues. The CDR3 here is CASSVGGTGGTGELFF. Written as DNA, the CDR3 is TGTGCCAGCAGCGTAGGAGGGACAGGGGGCACCGGGGAGCTGTTTTTT.

The V and J genes are TRBV19 and TRBJ1-2; possibly TRBD1 for D (6 bases). Per germline, CDR1 LNHDA and CDR2 SQIVND (reference sequence). V lost 2 bases and J lost 8, with 9 bases in between. The CDR3 totals 12 residues. Here the CDR3 DNA reads TGTGCCAGTAGTATATTACAGGGCGGCTACACCTTC. Its translation is CASSILQGGYTF.

V usage is TRBV5-1 and J usage is TRBJ2-1; 8 nucleotides match TRBD1. CDR1 and CDR2 (germline): SGHRS, YFSETQ. The J segment lost 3 bases and the V segment lost 4 bases, leaving 6 bases of the junction unmatched. This CDR3 region has 15 residues. Here the CDR3 DNA reads TGCGCCAGCAGCCAAGGACAGGGAAGCTACAATGAGCAGTTCTTC. It yields the protein CASSQGQGSYNEQFF.

The sample holds a few counts of this clone. V and J are TRBV4-3 and TRBJ2-1; 9 positions agree with TRBD1. Per the germline V gene, CDR1 is LGHNA and CDR2 is YSLEER. This CDR3 spans 15 amino acids. V lost 4 bases and J lost 4; bases outside the gene matches: 5. The CDR3 DNA reads as TGCGCCAGCAGCCCGGGACAGGGCGATTACAATGAGCAGTTCTTC. As protein: CASSPGQGDYNEQFF.

The V call is TRBV19, the J call TRBJ1-5, with D unresolved. Trimming shortened V by 5 bases and J by 11 bases, and 19 bases separated the two germline ends. The CDR3 runs to 14 residues. Germline CDR1 and CDR2: LNHDA and SQIVND (reference sequence). CDR3 nucleotide sequence: TGTGCCAGTAGTGTACAGCCGGATAGTCTTGCCCAGCATTTT. This translates into CASSVQPDSLAQHF.

The chain recombines TRBV5-1 with TRBJ2-5; perhaps TRBD2 as D (5 bases). Germline lookup yields CDR1 SGHRS and CDR2 YFSETQ. The CDR3 extends over 16 amino acids. V was trimmed by 0 bases and J by 2 bases, leaving 14 bases between them. The CDR3 here is CASSLGALGIQETQYF. Written as DNA, the CDR3 is TGCGCCAGCAGCTTGGGGGCACTAGGGATTCAAGAGACCCAGTACTTC. The variable domain in full, completed from reference TRBV5-1 and TRBJ2-5, reads KAGVTQTPRYLIKTRGQQVTLSCSPISGHRSVSWYQQTPGQGLQFLFEYFSETQRNKGNFPGRFSGRQFSNSRSEMNVSTLELGDSALYLCASSLGALGIQETQYFGPGTRLLVL.

The V gene is TRBV27, the J gene TRBJ2-3; tentative D call: TRBD2 (5 bases). With 7 bases removed from V and 0 bases from J, the gap between germline ends came to 11 bases. CDR3 length equals 14 residues. Germline CDR1 MNHEY, CDR2 SMNVEV (reference sequence). CDR3 residues: CASMGSPSTDTQYF. Here the CDR3 DNA reads TGTGCCAGCATGGGGAGTCCTAGCACAGATACGCAGTATTTT.

The chain carries TRBV7-2 and TRBJ1-2, with 7 bases fitting TRBD1. Losses at the gene ends were 2 bases for V and 3 bases for J; bases not matched to a gene: 6. This CDR3 region has 15 residues. Germline CDR1 reads SGHTA; CDR2 reads FQGNSA. The CDR3 nucleotides are TGTGCCAGCAGCTTATGGGCAGGGGGGGACTATGGCTACACCTTC. It translates to CASSLWAGGDYGYTF.

The CDR3 coding sequence is TGCAGTGCTAGTGACATCAGAACCGGGGAGCTGTTTTTT. It codes for CSASDIRTGELFF. This sequence joins TRBV20-1 and TRBJ2-2; D is undetermined. The CDR3 is made up of 13 amino acids. Germline CDR1 DFQATT, CDR2 SNEGSKA (reference sequence). V was clipped by 3 bases and J by 5 bases, with 10 bases between them.

CDR3 nucleotides: TGCGCCAGCAGCCAGGGGCTTTCCGGCTACACCTTC. Amino acid sequence: CASSQGLSGYTF. The V gene is TRBV4-1, the J gene TRBJ1-2; D possibly corresponds to TRBD1 (5 bases). Germline CDR1 and CDR2: MGHRA and YSYEKL. The germline V and J ends were trimmed by 3 bases and 8 bases, with 10 bases remaining between them. The CDR3 spans 12 residues.

The chain links TRBV14 to TRBJ1-1; 7 bases map to TRBD1. The CDR3 loop spans 16 amino acids. Germline CDR1 is SGHDN and CDR2 is FVKESK. V gave up 2 bases and J gave up 1 base; unmatched junction bases: 7. CDR3 in DNA: TGTGCCAGCAGCCAACACACCGGGACAGCGAACACTGAAGCTTTCTTT. It yields the protein CASSQHTGTANTEAFF.

V and J are TRBV6-4 and TRBJ2-1, with D perhaps matching TRBD1 (7 bases). The CDR3 extends over 15 amino acids. The germline CDR1 and CDR2 sequences are MRHNA and SNTAGT. Trimming pared 3 bases from V and 6 bases from J, leaving 15 bases between. This CDR3 reads CASSEGTAGSNEQFF. Here the CDR3 DNA reads TGTGCCAGCAGTGAGGGGACAGCCGGGAGCAATGAGCAGTTCTTC.

This chain uses TRBV7-3 with TRBJ1-3; D is uncertain. The germline gives CDR1 SGHTA, CDR2 FQGTGA. This CDR3 has 15 residues. Trimming pared 0 bases from V and 4 bases from J, leaving 10 bases between. The CDR3: CASSLTGPPGNTIYF. CDR3 DNA: TGTGCCAGCAGCTTAACAGGCCCGCCGGGAAACACCATATATTTT. Full variable domain (rest looked up from reference TRBV7-3 and TRBJ1-3): GAGVSQTPSNKVTEKGKYVELRCDPISGHTALYWYRQSLGQGPEFLIYFQGTGAADDSGLPNDRFFAVRPEGSVSTLKIQRTERGDSAVYLCASSLTGPPGNTIYFGEGSWLTVV.

This chain connects TRBV19 to TRBJ1-2, with D maybe TRBD1 (5 bases). The V gene lost 3 bases and the J gene lost 7 bases, with 21 bases spanning the gap. The CDR3 length is 16 residues. The V gene's germline CDR1 is LNHDA and CDR2 SQIVND (reference sequence). The CDR3 nucleotides are TGTGCCAGTAGTATGCTCTCCGGGACGGACCCCCTTGGCTACACCTTC. As protein: CASSMLSGTDPLGYTF.

A single count supports this clone. The chain is built from TRBV30 and TRBJ1-5; the D is unclear. In germline, CDR1 is GTSNPN, CDR2 SVGIG (reference sequence). CDR3 length equals 15 residues. Trimming took off 2 bases at V and 2 bases at J, with 13 bases between the two ends. Here the CDR3 reads CAWSKDPRGNQPQHF. The CDR3 nucleotides are TGTGCCTGGAGTAAGGACCCGCGCGGCAATCAGCCCCAGCATTTT.

The rearrangement links TRBV5-1 to TRBJ1-1, with D unresolved. V lost 6 bases, J lost 1 base, and 10 bases lay in between. The V gene's germline CDR1 is SGHRS and CDR2 YFSETQ. The CDR3 has 13 residues. CDR3 nucleotide sequence: TGCGCCAGCACCCCCCCCGGGAACACTGAAGCTTTCTTT. As protein: CASTPPGNTEAFF. Together with reference TRBV5-1 and TRBJ1-1, the CDR3 gives the full variable domain: KAGVTQTPRYLIKTRGQQVTLSCSPISGHRSVSWYQQTPGQGLQFLFEYFSETQRNKGNFPGRFSGRQFSNSRSEMNVSTLELGDSALYLCASTPPGNTEAFFGQGTRLTVV.

The chain combines TRBV19 with TRBJ1-1, with a possible D match to TRBD1 (5 bases). CDR3 length: 11 residues. V dropped 11 bases and J dropped 6 bases, with 13 bases sitting between them. CDR1 and CDR2 (germline): LNHDA, SQIVND (reference sequence). CDR3 bases: TGTGCCTGTAAGAGAGGGGCTGAAGCTTTCTTT. Amino acids: CACKRGAEAFF.